This passage covers 3 T cell receptor beta chains from one sample sequenced in a study of blood T cell repertoires in COVID-19. The table came from immunoSEQ multiplex PCR; TCRdb's copy has only in-frame clones and leaves some out. The data hold fewer than 350,000 clones, with about nine tenths observed a single time. Material: PBMCs or T cells enriched from blood (not recorded which). The source is a man aged 60-69 years who had recovered from COVID-19.

The V and J genes are TRBV7-2 and TRBJ2-3, with 10 bases that match TRBD2. The CDR3 sequence is 17 residues long. V shed 2 bases and J 7 bases; nucleotides not matched to a gene: 12. Per the germline V gene, CDR1 is SGHTA and CDR2 is FQGNSA. Here the CDR3 reads CASSLQASGGAGYTQYF. The DNA of the CDR3 is TGTGCCAGCAGCTTACAGGCTAGCGGGGGAGCCGGATATACGCAGTATTTT. The whole variable domain, remainder taken from reference TRBV7-2 and TRBJ2-3, is GAGVSQSPSNKVTEKGKDVELRCDPISGHTALYWYRQSLGQGLEFLIYFQGNSAPDKSGLPSDRFSAERTGGSVSTLTIQRTQQEDSAVYLCASSLQASGGAGYTQYFGPGTRLTVL.

The chain combines TRBV11-3 with TRBJ1-1; D call uncertain. The ends were cut back, 2 bases at V and 2 bases at J, with 15 bases in the middle. Germline CDR1 and CDR2: SGHNT and YENEEA. This CDR3 has 16 amino acids. The CDR3 here is CASSLREGRGNTEAFF. For the CDR3, the DNA is TGTGCCAGCAGCTTAAGAGAAGGGAGAGGTAACACTGAAGCTTTCTTT.

In DNA form, the CDR3 reads TGTGCCAGCAGCCCCCTAGGCGGGGAGCTGTTTTTT. As protein: CASSPLGGELFF. The J gene is TRBJ2-2, the V gene TRBV9, with D uncertain. Per the germline V gene, CDR1 is SGDLS and CDR2 is YYNGEE. The CDR3 consists of 12 residues. Between the trimmed V and J ends, which lost 4 bases and 7 bases, there was a span of 8 bases.